The present TCR beta chain was sequenced within a study of blood T cell repertoires in COVID-19. Study information: COVID-19 samples from acute and convalescent phases originated in the United States, Italy and Spain. Sample material is recorded as cDNA or gDNA derived from T cells, B-cell-depleted T cells, or PBMCs.

The data were produced by immunoSEQ multiplex PCR, yet TCRdb's version contains in-frame clones alone and is incomplete. The sample holds about 55,000 clones, 83% seen once. Trimming pared 4 bases from V and 1 base from J, leaving 5 bases between. This CDR3 is 12 amino acids long. Germline CDR1 and CDR2: LGHNT and FRNRAP. The clonotype was recovered from a woman aged 55-75 years with acute or convalescent COVID-19. The sample taken for sequencing was peripheral blood. This sequence joins TRBV12-5 and TRBJ2-7; D is undetermined. CDR3 in amino acids: CASGSVSYEQYF. CDR3 nucleotide sequence: TGTGCTAGTGGTTCTGTATCCTACGAGCAGTACTTC.